The entry below describes one T cell receptor beta chain. They built TCR cDNA with 5'RACE template switching, a step that put in a universal primer site and UMIs. Each CDR3 protein gets one entry after TCRdb re-called the 5' RACE reads with MiXCR. The sample includes some 500,000 distinct CDR3 sequences, around an eighth of them seen just once. The data originate from a study of T cells after yellow fever vaccination. V was trimmed by 7 bases and J by 0 bases, leaving 19 bases between them. This CDR3 region has 16 residues. Germline values: CDR1 SNHLY, CDR2 FYNNEI. The chain links TRBV2 to TRBJ2-7; D possibly corresponds to TRBD2 (7 bases). The TCR originated in a man aged 30 to 45 who received the YFV17D yellow fever vaccine. The material sequenced was PBMCs, taken on the day of the yellow fever booster vaccination. The CDR3 loop is CASTLGGRVSSYEQYF. The CDR3 DNA sequence: TGTGCCAGCACCCTCGGGGGGCGGGTGAGCTCCTACGAGCAGTACTTC.